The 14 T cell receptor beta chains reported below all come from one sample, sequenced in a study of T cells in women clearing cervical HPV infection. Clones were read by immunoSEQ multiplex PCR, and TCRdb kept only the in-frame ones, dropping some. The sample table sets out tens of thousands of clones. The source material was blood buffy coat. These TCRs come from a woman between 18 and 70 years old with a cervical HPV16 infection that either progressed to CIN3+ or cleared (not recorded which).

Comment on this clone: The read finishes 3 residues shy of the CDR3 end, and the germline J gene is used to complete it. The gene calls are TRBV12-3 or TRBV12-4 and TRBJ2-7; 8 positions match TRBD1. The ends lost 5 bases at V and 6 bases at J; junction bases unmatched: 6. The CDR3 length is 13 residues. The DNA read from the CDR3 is TGTGCCAGCAGTCGACAGGGGATGGGCGAG. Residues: CASSRQGMGE. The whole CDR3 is CASSRQGMGEQYF.

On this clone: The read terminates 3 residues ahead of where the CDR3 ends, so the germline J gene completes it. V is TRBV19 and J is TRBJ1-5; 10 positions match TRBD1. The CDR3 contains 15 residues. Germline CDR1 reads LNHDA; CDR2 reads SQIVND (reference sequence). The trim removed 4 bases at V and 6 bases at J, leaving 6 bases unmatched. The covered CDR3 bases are TGTGCCAGTAGTACGACAGGGGGCGTAGGTCAGCCC. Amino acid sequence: CASSTTGGVGQP. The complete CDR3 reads CASSTTGGVGQPQHF.

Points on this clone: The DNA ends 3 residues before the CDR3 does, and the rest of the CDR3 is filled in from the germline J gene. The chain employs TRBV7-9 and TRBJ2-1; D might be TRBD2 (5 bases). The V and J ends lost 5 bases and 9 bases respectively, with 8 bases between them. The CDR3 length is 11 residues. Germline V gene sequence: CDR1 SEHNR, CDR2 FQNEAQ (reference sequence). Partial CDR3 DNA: TGTGCCAGCAGCGCGGACTTTGAG. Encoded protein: CASSADFE. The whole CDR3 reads CASSADFEQFF.

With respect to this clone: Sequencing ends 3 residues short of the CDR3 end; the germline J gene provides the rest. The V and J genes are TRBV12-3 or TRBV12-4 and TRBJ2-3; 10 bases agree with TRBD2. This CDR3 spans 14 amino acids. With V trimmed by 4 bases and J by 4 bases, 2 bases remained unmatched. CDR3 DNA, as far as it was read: TGTGCCAGCAGTTCTAGCGGGAGAGCAGATACG. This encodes CASSSSGRADT. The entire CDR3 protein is CASSSSGRADTQYF.

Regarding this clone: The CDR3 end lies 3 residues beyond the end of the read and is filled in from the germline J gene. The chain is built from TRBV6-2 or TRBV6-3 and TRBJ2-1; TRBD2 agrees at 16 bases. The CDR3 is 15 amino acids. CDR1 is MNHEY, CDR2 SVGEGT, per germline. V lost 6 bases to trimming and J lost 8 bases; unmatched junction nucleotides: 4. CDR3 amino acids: CASRRGTSGGDEQFF. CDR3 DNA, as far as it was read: TGTGCCAGCAGAAGAGGGACTAGCGGGGGGGATGAG.

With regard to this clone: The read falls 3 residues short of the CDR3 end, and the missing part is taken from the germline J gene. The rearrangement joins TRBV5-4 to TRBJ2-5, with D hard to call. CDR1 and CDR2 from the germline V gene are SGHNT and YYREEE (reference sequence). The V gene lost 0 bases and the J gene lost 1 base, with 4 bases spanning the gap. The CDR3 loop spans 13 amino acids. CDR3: CASSLVSQETQYF. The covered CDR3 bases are TGTGCCAGCAGCTTGGTATCCCAAGAGACC.

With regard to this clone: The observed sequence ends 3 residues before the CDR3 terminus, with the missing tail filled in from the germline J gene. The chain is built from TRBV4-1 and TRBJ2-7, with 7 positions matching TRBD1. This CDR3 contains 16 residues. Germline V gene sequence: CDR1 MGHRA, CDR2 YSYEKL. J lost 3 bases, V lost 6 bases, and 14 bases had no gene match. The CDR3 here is CASSNPPGTAYYEQYF. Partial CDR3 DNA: TGCGCCAGCAGTAACCCTCCGGGGACAGCCTACTACGAG.

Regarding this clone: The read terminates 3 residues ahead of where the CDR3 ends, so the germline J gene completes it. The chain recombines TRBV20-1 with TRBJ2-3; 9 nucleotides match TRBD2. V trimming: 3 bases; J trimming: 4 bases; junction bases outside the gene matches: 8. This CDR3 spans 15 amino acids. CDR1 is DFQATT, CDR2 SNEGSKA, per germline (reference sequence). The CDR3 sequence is CSASPPSGAADTQYF. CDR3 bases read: TGCAGTGCTAGCCCGCCTAGCGGGGCTGCAGATACG.

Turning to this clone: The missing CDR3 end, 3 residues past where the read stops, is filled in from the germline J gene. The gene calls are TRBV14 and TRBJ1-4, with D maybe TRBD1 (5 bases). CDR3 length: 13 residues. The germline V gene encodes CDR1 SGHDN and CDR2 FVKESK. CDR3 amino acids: CASSQKGGGALFF. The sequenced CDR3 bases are TGTGCCAGCAGCCAGAAAGGTGGAGGGGCA.

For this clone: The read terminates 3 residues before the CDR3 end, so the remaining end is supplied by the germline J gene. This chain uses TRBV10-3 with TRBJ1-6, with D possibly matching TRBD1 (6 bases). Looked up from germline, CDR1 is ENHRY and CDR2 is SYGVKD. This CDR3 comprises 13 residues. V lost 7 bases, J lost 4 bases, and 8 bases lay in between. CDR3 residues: CAITGDYNSPLHF. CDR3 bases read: TGTGCCATCACAGGGGATTATAATTCACCC.

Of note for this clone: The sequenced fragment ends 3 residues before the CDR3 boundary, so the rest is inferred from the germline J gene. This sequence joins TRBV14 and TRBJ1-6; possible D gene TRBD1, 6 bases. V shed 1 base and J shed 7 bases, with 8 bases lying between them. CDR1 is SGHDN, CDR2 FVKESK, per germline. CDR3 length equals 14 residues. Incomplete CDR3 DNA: TGTGCCAGCAGCCAAGGGACAGCAAATTCACCC. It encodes CASSQGTANSP. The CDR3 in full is CASSQGTANSPLHF.

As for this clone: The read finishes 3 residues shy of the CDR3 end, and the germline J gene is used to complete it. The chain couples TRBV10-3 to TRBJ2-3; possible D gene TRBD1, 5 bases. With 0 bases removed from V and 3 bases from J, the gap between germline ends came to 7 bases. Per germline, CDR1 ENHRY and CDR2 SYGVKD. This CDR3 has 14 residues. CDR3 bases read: TGTGCCATCAGTGAGTCGAAGGGGACAGATACG. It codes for CAISESKGTDT. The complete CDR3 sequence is CAISESKGTDTQYF.

The covered CDR3 bases are TGTGCCAGCAGCTTAGGGGTAGGGTCCGGGGAG. Translation: CASSLGVGSGE. The CDR3, in full, reads CASSLGVGSGELFF. This chain joins TRBV11-2 and TRBJ2-2; no definite D call. Read sequence stops 3 residues before the CDR3 end, and the germline J gene provides the missing end. The germline CDR1 and CDR2 sequences are SGHAT and FQNNGV. This CDR3 spans 14 amino acids. Trimming removed 1 base at V and 6 bases at J, with 9 bases between.

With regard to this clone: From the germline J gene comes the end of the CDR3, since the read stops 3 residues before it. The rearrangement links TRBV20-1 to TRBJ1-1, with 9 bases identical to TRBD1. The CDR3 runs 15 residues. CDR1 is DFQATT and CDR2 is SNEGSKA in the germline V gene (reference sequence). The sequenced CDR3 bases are TGCAGTGCTAGAGATACAGGGGGCCCAAACTACAAA. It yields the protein CSARDTGGPNYK. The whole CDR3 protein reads CSARDTGGPNYKAFF.